The rows below give T cell receptor beta chains drawn from one sample of a study of blood T cell repertoires in COVID-19. Libraries were prepared by immunoSEQ multiplex PCR; TCRdb keeps only in-frame clonotypes and omits some of them. The sample comprises fewer than 300,000 clones, roughly 85% of which are singletons, and 3.1% rests with the top ten. Input material: peripheral blood. The receptors originated from a young woman with acute or convalescent COVID-19. Each CDR3 is given with its conserved first and last residue. The D gene is left open where the match is weak. A clone size is listed for some rows: how often the clone was seen (once, few, many), or a class if it is expanded.

J gene,V gene,D gene,clone size,CDR3 protein,CDR3 DNA
TRBJ2-1,TRBV9,TRBD2,few,CASSVGGRAYNEQFF,TGTGCCAGCAGCGTAGGCGGGAGGGCTTACAATGAGCAGTTCTTC
TRBJ2-7,TRBV27,TRBD2,.,CASSLSGRNSYEQYF,TGTGCCAGCAGCCTAAGCGGGAGGAACTCCTACGAGCAGTACTTC
TRBJ2-2,TRBV29-1,TRBD1,.,CSARTGRTGELFF,TGCAGCGCCCGGACAGGGAGGACCGGGGAGCTGTTTTTT
TRBJ1-2,TRBV5-4,.,.,CATPGSHGGYTF,TGTGCCACCCCGGGGTCCCACGGTGGCTACACCTTC
TRBJ1-1,TRBV5-1,.,.,CASSLSFAATEAFF,TGCGCCAGCAGCTTGTCCTTCGCTGCGACTGAAGCTTTCTTT
TRBJ2-3,TRBV19,TRBD1,.,CASSRQGLDTQYF,TGTGCCAGTAGTCGACAGGGGTTAGATACGCAGTATTTT
TRBJ2-7,TRBV27,.,.,CASSLGPTYEQYF,TGTGCCAGCAGTTTAGGGCCGACCTACGAGCAGTACTTC
TRBJ2-3,TRBV6-2/TRBV6-3,TRBD1,.,CASSRGTGTPTDTQYF,TGTGCCAGCAGTCGGGGGACAGGGACTCCCACAGATACGCAGTATTTT
TRBJ2-1,TRBV2,TRBD2,.,CASRREGTYNEQFF,TGTGCCAGCAGGCGGGAGGGGACCTACAATGAGCAGTTCTTC
TRBJ1-1,TRBV5-4,TRBD1,.,CASSGQGNTEAFF,TGTGCCAGCAGCGGACAGGGTAACACTGAAGCTTTCTTT
TRBJ2-5,TRBV19,TRBD1,.,CASSMGQGVQETQYF,TGTGCCAGTAGTATGGGACAGGGGGTTCAAGAGACCCAGTACTTC
TRBJ1-6,TRBV3-1/TRBV3-2,TRBD1,.,CASRHQAWGTEGGSPLHF,TGTGCCAGCAGACACCAGGCTTGGGGGACAGAAGGCGGTTCACCCCTCCACTTT
TRBJ2-7,TRBV7-6,TRBD2,.,CASSLDYLDPGLAPYEQYF,TGTGCCAGCAGCTTAGACTATCTCGATCCGGGACTAGCGCCCTACGAGCAGTACTTC
TRBJ1-5,TRBV4-3,.,.,CASSQVNGNQPQHF,TGCGCCAGCAGCCAAGTAAACGGGAATCAGCCCCAGCATTTT
TRBJ2-7,TRBV27,.,.,CASSFQGGAREQYF,TGTGCCAGCAGTTTTCAGGGTGGGGCCCGGGAGCAGTACTTC
TRBJ2-2,TRBV11-2,.,.,CASSLGLGTGELFF,TGTGCCAGCAGCTTGGGACTTGGCACCGGGGAGCTGTTTTTT
TRBJ1-2,TRBV6-1,.,.,CASSDSSLFNYGYTF,TGTGCCAGCAGTGATTCGTCTTTATTTAACTATGGCTACACCTTC
TRBJ2-7,TRBV12-3/TRBV12-4,.,once,CASSLRVGEQYF,TGTGCCAGCAGTTTGCGGGTTGGCGAGCAGTACTTC
TRBJ1-5,TRBV11-2,TRBD1,.,CASSLGTGGGQPQHF,TGTGCCAGCAGCTTAGGTACAGGGGGCGGGCAGCCCCAGCATTTT
TRBJ2-7,TRBV6-5,.,few,CASSYGITYEQYF,TGTGCCAGCAGTTACGGCATCACCTACGAGCAGTACTTC
TRBJ2-7,TRBV7-9,TRBD2,.,CASSLDVDRTSGGTYEQYF,TGTGCCAGCAGCTTAGATGTGGATCGGACTAGCGGGGGCACCTACGAGCAGTACTTC
TRBJ2-3,TRBV24-1,.,.,CATSAEPGLGDTQYF,TGTGCCACCAGTGCCGAGCCAGGGTTGGGGGATACGCAGTATTTT
TRBJ2-3,TRBV10-3,TRBD2,.,CAIRGLAGEGDTQYF,TGTGCCATCAGGGGACTAGCGGGAGAGGGGGATACGCAGTATTTT
TRBJ2-2,TRBV7-2,TRBD2,.,CASSQGLAGGPITGELFF,TGTGCCAGCAGCCAAGGGCTAGCGGGAGGGCCGATCACCGGGGAGCTGTTTTTT
TRBJ1-5,TRBV19,.,.,CASSMSRYDQPQHF,TGTGCCAGTAGTATGTCGCGGTATGATCAGCCCCAGCATTTT
TRBJ2-4,TRBV5-1,.,.,CASSFNPGDIQYF,TGCGCCAGCAGCTTTAATCCGGGAGACATTCAGTACTTC
TRBJ2-7,TRBV11-3,TRBD1,.,CASSPRDRAYEQYF,TGTGCCAGCAGCCCCCGGGACAGGGCCTACGAGCAGTACTTC
TRBJ2-1,TRBV30,TRBD2,.,CAWSKFAGDYEQFF,TGTGCCTGGAGTAAGTTTGCGGGAGACTATGAGCAGTTCTTC
TRBJ1-4,TRBV19,TRBD1,.,CASSIDPDRGATNEKLFF,TGTGCCAGTAGTATAGATCCGGACAGGGGGGCAACTAATGAAAAACTGTTTTTT
TRBJ1-2,TRBV18,TRBD1,.,CASSAGTGELYGYTF,TGTGCCAGCTCAGCTGGGACAGGGGAACTCTATGGCTACACCTTC
TRBJ2-1,TRBV3-1/TRBV3-2,.,.,CASSQAPPSGYYNEQFF,TGTGCCAGCAGCCAAGCGCCCCCCAGCGGGTACTACAATGAGCAGTTCTTC
TRBJ1-2,TRBV7-9,.,.,CASSLAAASGYGYTF,TGTGCCAGCAGCTTAGCGGCGGCTTCGGGCTATGGCTACACCTTC
TRBJ2-1,TRBV30,TRBD2,.,CAWSVQAGVGNEQFF,TGTGCCTGGAGTGTACAAGCGGGAGTGGGGAATGAGCAGTTCTTC
TRBJ1-4,TRBV18,TRBD1,.,CASSRSTGSDEKLFF,TGTGCCAGCTCACGATCGACAGGGTCCGATGAAAAACTGTTTTTT
TRBJ2-1,TRBV28,TRBD2,.,CASSLAGGGYNEQFF,TGTGCCAGCAGTCTAGCGGGAGGGGGTTACAATGAGCAGTTCTTC